This TCR beta chain stems from a study of T cell responses to AZD1222 COVID-19 vaccine. Study observations and caveats: Clonal diversity may have been underestimated, and the donors were mostly white British, with more females than males.

This table comes from immunoSEQ multiplex PCR, and its TCRdb copy is limited to in-frame clones, with some not included. This sample has about 110,000 clones, with approximately 94% found just once. As concerns this clone: Its cognate antigen is unknown.

V shed 1 base and J shed 6 bases, with 18 bases lying between them. The CDR3 is 16 residues long. Germline V gene lookup returns CDR1 MGHRA and CDR2 YSYEKL. The receptor was derived from an adult who received the AZD1222 COVID-19 vaccine. The gene calls are TRBV4-1 and TRBJ1-1; TRBD1 is a possible D gene (6 bases). The sequenced sample was peripheral blood, obtained 28 days after the second AZD1222 dose. CDR3 loop: CASSQGQGGVRAEAFF. The CDR3 coding sequence is TGCGCCAGCAGCCAAGGCCAAGGGGGGGTGCGGGCTGAAGCTTTCTTT.